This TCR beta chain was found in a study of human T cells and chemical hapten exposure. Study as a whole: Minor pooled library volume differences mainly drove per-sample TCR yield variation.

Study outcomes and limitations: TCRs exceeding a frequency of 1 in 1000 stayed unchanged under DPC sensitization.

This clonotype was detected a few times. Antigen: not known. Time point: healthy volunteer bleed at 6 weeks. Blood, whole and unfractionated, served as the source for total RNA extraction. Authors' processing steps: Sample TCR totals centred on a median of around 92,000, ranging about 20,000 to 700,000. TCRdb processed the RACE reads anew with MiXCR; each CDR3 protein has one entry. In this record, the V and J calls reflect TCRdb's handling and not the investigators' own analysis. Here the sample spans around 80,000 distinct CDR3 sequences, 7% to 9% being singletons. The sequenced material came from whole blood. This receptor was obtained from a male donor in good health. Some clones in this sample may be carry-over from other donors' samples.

This CDR3 is CASSRRQWTGVNTEAFF. The CDR3 DNA reads TGTGCCAGCAGCCGAAGGCAGTGGACAGGGGTGAACACTGAAGCTTTCTTT. V is TRBV7-2 and J is TRBJ1-1, with TRBD1 identical over 9 bases. The CDR3 runs to 17 residues. The junction had 10 bases not matched to a gene; V was cut back by 5 bases and J by 0 bases. Germline V gene sequence: CDR1 SGHTA, CDR2 FQGNSA.